Below, 14 T cell receptor beta chains from the same sample are listed, as sequenced in a study of blood T cell repertoires in COVID-19. The repertoire was sequenced with immunoSEQ multiplex PCR; TCRdb's copy has only in-frame clones and lacks some. The repertoire holds approximately 200,000 clones, with roughly four fifths as singletons. Sequencing was performed on PBMCs or T cells enriched from blood (not recorded which). The receptors were sampled from a man in his 60s who had recovered from COVID-19.

This clone was counted a single time. The chain carries TRBV5-1 and TRBJ1-2, with a tentative D call TRBD1 (5 bases). V was cut by 0 bases and J by 9 bases, with 15 bases left in between. The CDR3 spans 14 residues. Germline-derived CDR1 and CDR2 are SGHRS and YFSETQ. The DNA for the CDR3 is TGCGCCAGCAGCTTGGTGGGCAGGGAAGTGCGCTACACCTTC. This gives the protein CASSLVGREVRYTF.

The rearrangement links TRBV18 to TRBJ1-1, with 7 bases matching TRBD1. The V gene's germline CDR1 is KGHSH and CDR2 LQKENI. The CDR3 contains 16 residues. With 4 bases clipped from V and 3 bases from J, the junction kept 11 bases outside the gene matches. The CDR3 DNA follows: TGTGCCAGCTCACGTTCCGGTGGACAGGCGTACACTGAAGCTTTCTTT. Its protein is CASSRSGGQAYTEAFF. Full variable domain (rest looked up from reference TRBV18 and TRBJ1-1): NAGVMQNPRHLVRRRGQEARLRCSPMKGHSHVYWYRQLPEEGLKFMVYLQKENIIDESGMPKERFSAEFPKEGPSILRIQQVVRGDSAAYFCASSRSGGQAYTEAFFGQGTRLTVV.

This clone was seen a handful of times. CDR3 sequence: CASAINQGASYEQYF. The DNA of the CDR3 is TGTGCCAGCGCTATCAATCAGGGGGCATCCTACGAGCAGTACTTC. The chain links TRBV7-9 to TRBJ2-7; the match to TRBD1 covers 8 bases. Per the germline V gene, CDR1 is SEHNR and CDR2 is FQNEAQ (reference sequence). J lost 1 base, V lost 8 bases, and 10 bases had no gene match. This CDR3 region has 15 residues.

This chain uses TRBV10-3 with TRBJ2-7, with D perhaps TRBD1 (5 bases). This CDR3 spans 13 amino acids. Between the trimmed V and J ends, which lost 6 bases and 4 bases, there was a span of 13 bases. In germline, CDR1 is ENHRY, CDR2 SYGVKD. This CDR3 is CAISHTQGYEQYF. The CDR3 DNA sequence: TGTGCCATCAGCCACACGCAGGGTTACGAGCAGTACTTC.

The chain links TRBV19 to TRBJ1-3; D remains unclear. This CDR3 has 13 residues. Germline-derived CDR1 and CDR2 are LNHDA and SQIVND (reference sequence). Trimming removed 6 bases at V and 2 bases at J, with 8 bases between. The CDR3 DNA reads TGTGCCAGTAGCGTCGTTACTGGAAACACCATATATTTT. The encoded protein is CASSVVTGNTIYF.

The gene calls are TRBV3-1 (or the pseudogene TRBV3-2) and TRBJ2-7, with 9 bases aligning to TRBD1. V was clipped by 4 bases and J by 7 bases; unmatched bases: 5. CDR1 LGHDT and CDR2 YNNKEL come from the germline V gene (reference sequence). This CDR3 spans 13 amino acids. The CDR3 reads CASSRGTGREQYF. CDR3 sequence (DNA): TGTGCCAGCAGCCGAGGGACAGGGAGGGAGCAGTACTTC.

This clone was seen only a few times. The genes are TRBV6-2 or TRBV6-3 and TRBJ1-5, with D unclear. CDR3 length: 14 residues. Germline-derived CDR1 and CDR2 are MNHEY and SVGEGT. The germline V and J ends were trimmed by 2 bases and 6 bases, with 11 bases remaining between them. This CDR3 is CASSYRQATQPQHF. Here the CDR3 DNA reads TGTGCCAGCAGTTACCGGCAGGCCACTCAGCCCCAGCATTTT.

This clone was counted only a few times. This rearrangement joins TRBV3-1 (or the pseudogene TRBV3-2) to TRBJ2-2, with 8 bases matching TRBD1. From germline, CDR1 is LGHDT and CDR2 YNNKEL (reference sequence). The length of the CDR3 is 15 residues. V was pared by 2 bases and J by 5 bases, with 4 bases of the junction left unmatched. The CDR3 nucleotides are TGTGCCAGCAGCCAACTAAGACAGGGGACCGGGGAGCTGTTTTTT. Its protein is CASSQLRQGTGELFF.

The chain couples TRBV7-9 to TRBJ1-1; TRBD1 is a possible D gene (6 bases). Germline-derived CDR1 and CDR2 are SEHNR and FQNEAQ (reference sequence). V shed 5 bases and J shed 8 bases, with 18 bases lying between them. This CDR3 has 14 residues. CDR3 in amino acids: CASSNRGTPEEAFF. The CDR3 DNA follows: TGTGCCAGCAGCAATAGGGGGACCCCAGAGGAAGCTTTCTTT. Filled out from reference TRBV7-9 and TRBJ1-1, the complete variable domain reads DTGVSQNPRHKITKRGQNVTFRCDPISEHNRLYWYRQTLGQGPEFLTYFQNEAQLEKSRLLSDRFSAERPKGSFSTLEIQRTEQGDSAMYLCASSNRGTPEEAFFGQGTRLTVV.

This chain links TRBV3-1 (or the pseudogene TRBV3-2) with TRBJ2-7; D ambiguous. This CDR3 has 13 amino acids. Germline CDR1 and CDR2: LGHDT and YNNKEL (reference sequence). Trimming took 3 bases from V and 2 from J, leaving 8 bases between them. The CDR3 spells CASSQSSTYEQYF. Here the CDR3 DNA reads TGTGCCAGCAGCCAGAGCTCTACCTACGAGCAGTACTTC.

The chain recombines TRBV25-1 with TRBJ1-5; D remains unclear. The V end lost 7 bases, the J end lost 3 bases, and 16 bases lay between the germline ends. The CDR3 covers 15 residues. Germline V gives CDR1 MGHDK, CDR2 SYGVNS. CDR3 residues: CASTPPPRDNQPQHF. The CDR3 coding sequence is TGTGCCAGCACCCCTCCCCCCCGAGACAATCAGCCCCAGCATTTT.

V usage is TRBV19 and J usage is TRBJ2-2, with no clear D. Germline CDR1 LNHDA, CDR2 SQIVND (reference sequence). V lost 6 bases, J lost 5 bases, and 25 bases lay in between. The CDR3 extends over 18 amino acids. CDR3 DNA: TGTGCCAGTAGCCCACCCCCGCGGAACCCTGACTTTACCGGGGAGCTGTTTTTT. The encoded protein is CASSPPPRNPDFTGELFF.

This clone turned up a few times. J is TRBJ1-5 and V is TRBV10-3, with a possible D match to TRBD1 (5 bases). The V end lost 5 bases, the J end lost 0 bases, and 8 bases lay between the germline ends. CDR1 is ENHRY and CDR2 is SYGVKD in the germline V gene. The CDR3 length is 14 residues. The DNA for the CDR3 is TGTGCCATCAGTTCAGGGTATAGCAATCAGCCCCAGCATTTT. The encoded protein is CAISSGYSNQPQHF.

The V call is TRBV19, the J call TRBJ1-5; the match to TRBD1 covers 9 bases. The CDR3 consists of 16 residues. CDR1 and CDR2 from the germline V gene are LNHDA and SQIVND (reference sequence). After removal of 6 bases from V and 0 bases from J, the junction contained 6 bases not matched to a gene. The CDR3 nucleotides read TGTGCCAGTAGGTCCGGGACAGGGATTAGCAATCAGCCCCAGCATTTT. Amino acids: CASRSGTGISNQPQHF. Based on the CDR3 plus reference TRBV19 and TRBJ1-5, the full variable domain is DGGITQSPKYLFRKEGQNVTLSCEQNLNHDAMYWYRQDPGQGLRLIYYSQIVNDFQKGDIAEGYSVSREKKESFPLTVTSAQKNPTAFYLCASRSGTGISNQPQHFGDGTRLSIL.